The 24 T cell receptor beta chains reported below all come from one sample, sequenced in a study of CXCR3-negative and CXCR3-positive naive CD8 T cells. 5' RACE with UMI labels generated the TRB cDNA libraries. TCRdb reanalyzed the 5' RACE reads, giving one entry per CDR3 protein sequence and no DNA. The sample has some 130,000 distinct CDR3 sequences. Specimen: naive CXCR3- CD8+ T cells from blood. Subset here: CD45RO-CCR7+CD27+CD95- naive CD8+ T cells lacking CXCR3 (TNR3-). The receptors were sampled from a human donor in good health. Some clones in this sample may be carry-over from other donors' samples.

This chain links TRBV4-1 with TRBJ2-1. CDR3 length: 13 amino acids. The germline CDR1 and CDR2 sequences are MGHRA and YSYEKL. CDR3 loop: CASSQGLDNEQFF.

This sequence joins TRBV5-1 and TRBJ2-2; TCRdb reports TRBD1, a call that lacks DNA to check it against. The CDR3 spans 16 residues. Per the germline V gene, CDR1 is SGHRS and CDR2 is YFSETQ. The CDR3 loop reads CASSPGQGILTGELFF.

The genes are TRBV7-9 and TRBJ2-5; TCRdb proposes TRBD1, but this gene call is untestable without DNA. Germline values: CDR1 SEHNR, CDR2 FQNEAQ (reference sequence). The CDR3 contains 16 residues. The chain's CDR3 is CASSATTGEDQETQYF.

V and J are TRBV20-1 and TRBJ2-3; TCRdb gives TRBD2 as the D gene, but with no DNA this cannot be confirmed. The CDR3 consists of 16 residues. Germline CDR1 and CDR2: DFQATT and SNEGSKA (reference sequence). CDR3 amino acids: CSATAGTSGGLDTQYF.

This rearrangement joins TRBV29-1 to TRBJ2-2; TCRdb's assignment of TRBD1 cannot be checked, as there is no DNA. The CDR3 consists of 15 residues. Germline CDR1 is SQVTM and CDR2 is ANQGSEA. The CDR3: CSGVAGQGFAGELFF.

The chain is built from TRBV20-1 and TRBJ2-7; the TRBD1 assignment by TCRdb is unverifiable without DNA. The CDR3 runs 15 residues. Germline values: CDR1 DFQATT, CDR2 SNEGSKA (reference sequence). CDR3 sequence reads: CSANPLSGGSYEQYF.

The rearrangement joins TRBV12-3 or TRBV12-4 to TRBJ2-7; there is no DNA to check the TCRdb D call of TRBD1. The CDR3 extends over 15 amino acids. The CDR3 here is CASSLEGQIRYEQYF.

The V call is TRBV29-1, the J call TRBJ2-7. The length of the CDR3 is 11 residues. Germline CDR1 is SQVTM and CDR2 is ANQGSEA. This CDR3 is CSGASSYEQYF.

This chain links TRBV2 with TRBJ2-1; the D call of TRBD2 rests on TCRdb alone, since no DNA is present to check it. The length of the CDR3 is 16 residues. The germline V gene encodes CDR1 SNHLY and CDR2 FYNNEI. CDR3 region: CASREYLAGDYNEQFF.

The chain carries TRBV25-1 and TRBJ1-3; no DNA is available, so the TRBD1 call from TCRdb remains unchecked. CDR1 is MGHDK, CDR2 SYGVNS, per germline. The CDR3 consists of 13 residues. The CDR3 sequence is CASSEFSGRAIYF.

This CDR3 is CSVEPGEGYNEQFF. The V call is TRBV29-1, the J call TRBJ2-1; absent DNA, TCRdb's TRBD1 call cannot be checked. CDR3 length equals 14 residues. The germline CDR1 and CDR2 sequences are SQVTM and ANQGSEA.

The chain uses TRBV27 and TRBJ2-4; with no DNA, the TCRdb D assignment of TRBD1 cannot be verified. Germline loops: CDR1 MNHEY, CDR2 SMNVEV (reference sequence). The length of the CDR3 is 13 residues. This CDR3 is CASIGGGKNIQYF.

This rearrangement joins TRBV11-2 to TRBJ2-2. This CDR3 comprises 17 residues. Per the germline V gene, CDR1 is SGHAT and CDR2 is FQNNGV. The CDR3: CASSRLGGVGSSGELFF.

The rearrangement joins TRBV7-6 to TRBJ1-1; TCRdb calls TRBD1, which cannot be checked without DNA. Germline loops: CDR1 SGHVS, CDR2 FNYEAQ. The CDR3 sequence is 14 residues long. CDR3 sequence: CASTYIRGDTEAFF.

The J gene is TRBJ2-5, the V gene TRBV6-5. Germline CDR1 MNHEY, CDR2 SVGAGI. This CDR3 has 17 amino acids. The chain's CDR3 is CASSYSMSMAYQETQYF.

The CDR3 region is CASSLQAGGIGNEQFF. The chain recombines TRBV28 with TRBJ2-1; the TCRdb call, TRBD2, lacks DNA for checking. Germline assignment: CDR1 MDHEN and CDR2 SYDVKM. The CDR3 is 16 residues long.

The rearrangement links TRBV7-9 to TRBJ2-5; TCRdb proposes TRBD2, but this gene call is untestable without DNA. CDR3 size: 15 residues. Germline values: CDR1 SEHNR, CDR2 FQNEAQ (reference sequence). CDR3 sequence: CASSQRGGTQETQYF.

J is TRBJ2-7 and V is TRBV29-1; TCRdb's D gene call, TRBD2, goes unchecked for lack of DNA. The CDR3 is made up of 13 amino acids. Germline V gene sequence: CDR1 SQVTM, CDR2 ANQGSEA. The CDR3 sequence is CSLRVAGSYEQYF.

The rearrangement uses TRBV27 and TRBJ2-7; TCRdb's assignment of TRBD1 cannot be checked, as there is no DNA. The CDR3 runs to 13 residues. Germline V gives CDR1 MNHEY, CDR2 SMNVEV (reference sequence). CDR3 in amino acids: CASSRDTTYEQYF.

The rearrangement joins TRBV7-6 to TRBJ2-7; TCRdb lists TRBD1, though no DNA is available to test this call. The length of the CDR3 is 15 residues. Germline V CDR1 and CDR2: SGHVS, FNYEAQ. The CDR3: CASSLVLGATDEQYF.

CDR3: CASSQDPRWAYEQYF. The chain joins TRBV3-1 to TRBJ2-7. This CDR3 has 15 residues. CDR1 is LGHDT, CDR2 YNNKEL, per germline (reference sequence).

V gene TRBV2 combines with J gene TRBJ2-7; TCRdb's D call of TRBD2 is untestable without DNA. The CDR3 sequence is 15 residues long. Germline V lookup: CDR1 SNHLY, CDR2 FYNNEI. CDR3 in amino acids: CASSWTGGLSYEQYF.

The rearrangement links TRBV5-1 to TRBJ2-2. The length of the CDR3 is 15 residues. CDR1 is SGHRS, CDR2 YFSETQ, per germline. The CDR3 spells CASSANGANTGELFF.

The chain employs TRBV13 and TRBJ2-2. The germline gives CDR1 PRHDT, CDR2 FYEKMQ (reference sequence). The CDR3 loop spans 15 amino acids. The CDR3 is CASSFRVPNTGELFF.